The present TCR beta chain was sequenced within a study of blood T cells in healthy people across ages. Regarding the study as a whole: PBMCs were not sorted, which prevented a conclusive comparison of naive versus antigen-experienced cells. Both higher diversity and more naive CD4+ cells marked long-lived donors when set against aged donors.

This clonotype showed up just a few times. Its matching antigen is unknown. The CDR3 contains 14 residues. J was trimmed by 9 bases and V by 3 bases; bases with no gene match: 8. Germline V lookup: CDR1 MNHEY, CDR2 SMNVEV (reference sequence). A second about 6 to 12 cycle PCR used barcoded and J-beta primers. TCRdb independently ran MiXCR on the 5' RACE reads; one entry per CDR3 protein. The table shows fewer than 900,000 distinct CDR3 sequences, with 36% occurring only once. The V call is TRBV27, the J call TRBJ2-5, with 9 bases lining up with TRBD2. This TCR derives from a man aged 18 to 35 in good health. The specimen was blood. In DNA, the CDR3 is TGTGCCAGCAGTTTTGCGGGGGGGGCCACAGCCCAGTACTTC. This sequence encodes CASSFAGGATAQYF.